Shown below are 4 T cell receptor beta chains from a single sample sequenced in a study of CD8+CD57+ T cells in acquired aplastic anemia (dated by TCRdb to the late 2010s). TCRdb shows the sequencer as Illumina HiSeq 2000. Profiling of TCR beta VDJ combinations and CDR3 sequences used genomic DNA as the template. The raw public reads went through TCRdb reprocessing: fastp at Q25, MiXCR clone calling, in-frame beta chains kept. Rows with one shared CDR3 protein collapse into an entry with the most common genes and DNA. Here the sample has about 220,000 distinct CDR3 sequences; approximately 35% occur a single time. The leading ten clones occupy 0.95% to 1.3% of the sample. Source material: sorted CD4+, CD8+, or CD8+CD57+ T cells (not recorded which) from PBMCs. Every receptor here comes from a human donor in good health, serving as a control.

This clonotype was seen ten or more times. The rearrangement joins TRBV19 to TRBJ1-1; 8 bases map to TRBD1. V lost 3 bases to trimming and J lost 4 bases; unmatched junction nucleotides: 4. Per the germline V gene, CDR1 is LNHDA and CDR2 is SQIVND (reference sequence). This CDR3 spans 14 amino acids. CDR3: CASSMDRDRTEAFF. CDR3 DNA: TGTGCCAGTAGTATGGACAGGGACCGCACTGAAGCTTTCTTT. Full variable domain (outside the CDR3, taken from reference TRBV19 and TRBJ1-1): DGGITQSPKYLFRKEGQNVTLSCEQNLNHDAMYWYRQDPGQGLRLIYYSQIVNDFQKGDIAEGYSVSREKKESFPLTVTSAQKNPTAFYLCASSMDRDRTEAFFGQGTRLTVV.

This clonotype was seen only a few times. This chain connects TRBV12-3 or TRBV12-4 to TRBJ2-1; D is unresolved. CDR3 length equals 16 residues. The V and J ends lost 1 base and 0 bases respectively, with 10 bases between them. CDR3 residues: CASSLGQPSSYNEQFF. CDR3 bases: TGTGCCAGCAGTTTAGGGCAGCCGAGCTCCTACAATGAGCAGTTCTTC.

This clonotype was picked up one time. The chain couples TRBV15 to TRBJ1-2; D is uncertain. Trimming removed 0 bases from V and 7 bases from J, with 18 bases in between. The CDR3 sequence is 16 residues long. Germline values: CDR1 LNHNV, CDR2 YYDKDF (reference sequence). As DNA, the CDR3 is TGTGCCACCAGCAGAGACAATACGGTCGGAGTTTCTGGCTACACCTTC. It is translated as CATSRDNTVGVSGYTF.

This clonotype was recorded many times. The V call is TRBV2, the J call TRBJ1-1; the D gene is possibly TRBD1 (6 bases). CDR3 length: 14 amino acids. Germline V CDR1 and CDR2: SNHLY, FYNNEI. The V end was cut by 5 bases, the J end by 3 bases, with 13 bases between. The CDR3 is CASSLQGSDTEAFF. CDR3 nucleotide sequence: TGTGCCAGCAGTTTACAGGGTTCTGACACTGAAGCTTTCTTT.